This T cell receptor beta chain was observed in a study of T cells in Graves' hyperthyroidism and ophthalmopathy. RNA transcripts were the template for amplifying TCR beta CDR3 regions. The HTBI primer set served for first-round RT-PCR of the TCR CDR3. TCRdb used MiXCR to reprocess the multiplex PCR reads, holding one entry per CDR3 protein. The table includes almost 500,000 distinct CDR3 sequences, roughly 23% detected once. Sequencing was performed on blood. This receptor was taken from a woman in her 70s with Graves' ophthalmopathy.

The CDR3 sequence: CASSEELALVEQFF. Here the CDR3 DNA reads TGTGCCAGCAGTGAAGAACTAGCGCTGGTCGAGCAGTTCTTC. V is TRBV6-1 and J is TRBJ2-1, with TRBD2 matching over 7 bases. The V segment lost 1 base and the J segment 10 bases; nucleotides outside the gene matches: 7. The CDR3 is 14 amino acids. Germline V gene lookup returns CDR1 MNHNS and CDR2 SASEGT.